This T cell receptor (beta chain) is from a study of blood T cell repertoires in COVID-19. About the research overall: Whether acute or convalescent, the COVID-19 samples came from the United States, Italy and Spain. PBMCs, B-cell-depleted T cells, or T cells provided the cDNA or gDNA that made up the material.

In the original analysis: Cell counts per sample came from amplifying reference gene primers. Profiled with immunoSEQ multiplex PCR; TCRdb holds only in-frame clones, not every one. V and J calls and clone size are copied from that table; D and trimming were computed from the DNA. The profile shows 130,000 or so clones, 84% of them singletons. V dropped 3 bases and J dropped 6; count of bases not matched to a gene: 5. This CDR3 is built from 14 residues. Germline CDR1 is MNHEY and CDR2 is SMNVEV (reference sequence). Sequencing was performed on peripheral blood. This sequence was found in a man aged 55 to 70 with acute or convalescent COVID-19. This chain links TRBV27 with TRBJ2-7, with TRBD2 matching 10 bases. CDR3 nucleotide sequence: TGTGCCAGCAGTTTTTCTAGCGGGAGACGCGAGCAGTACTTC. Protein product: CASSFSSGRREQYF.